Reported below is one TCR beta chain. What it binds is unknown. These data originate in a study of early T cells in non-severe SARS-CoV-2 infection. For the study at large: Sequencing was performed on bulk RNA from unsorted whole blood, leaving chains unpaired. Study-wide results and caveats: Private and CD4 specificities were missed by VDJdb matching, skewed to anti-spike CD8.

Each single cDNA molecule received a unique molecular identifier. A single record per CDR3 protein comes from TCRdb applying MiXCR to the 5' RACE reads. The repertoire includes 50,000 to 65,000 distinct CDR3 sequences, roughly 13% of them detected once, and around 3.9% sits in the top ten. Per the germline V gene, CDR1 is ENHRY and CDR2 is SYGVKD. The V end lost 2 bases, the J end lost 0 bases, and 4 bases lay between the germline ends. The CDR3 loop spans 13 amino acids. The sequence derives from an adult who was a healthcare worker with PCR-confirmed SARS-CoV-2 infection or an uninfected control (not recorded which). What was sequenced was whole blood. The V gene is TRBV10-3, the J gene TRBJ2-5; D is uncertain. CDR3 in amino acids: CAISERNQETQYF. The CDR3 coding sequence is TGTGCCATCAGTGAGAGAAACCAAGAGACCCAGTACTTC.